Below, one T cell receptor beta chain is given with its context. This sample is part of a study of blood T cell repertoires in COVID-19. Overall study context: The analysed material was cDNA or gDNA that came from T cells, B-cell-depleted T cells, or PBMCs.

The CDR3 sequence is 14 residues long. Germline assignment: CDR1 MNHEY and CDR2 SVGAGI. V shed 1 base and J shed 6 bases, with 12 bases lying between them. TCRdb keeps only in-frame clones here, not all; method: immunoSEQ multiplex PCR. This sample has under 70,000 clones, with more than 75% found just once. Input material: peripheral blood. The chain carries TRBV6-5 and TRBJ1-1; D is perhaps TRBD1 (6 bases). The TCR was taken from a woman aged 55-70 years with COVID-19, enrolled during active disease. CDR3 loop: CASSYFRGAAEAFF. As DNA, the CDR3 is TGTGCCAGCAGTTACTTCAGGGGTGCCGCTGAAGCTTTCTTT.